This T cell receptor beta chain comes out of a study of cytomegalovirus exposure and HLA in healthy donors. Notes on the study in general: Reports described diagnosis of cytomegalovirus status by the classifier as highly specific and sensitive.

Only a few counts were recorded for this clone. Its antigen is as yet unknown. CDR1 and CDR2 (germline): SGHNT, YYREEE (reference sequence). There are 16 residues in the CDR3. The V segment lost 0 bases and the J segment 4 bases; nucleotides outside the gene matches: 6. The method was immunoSEQ multiplex PCR; TCRdb's version includes in-frame clones alone and lacks a portion of them. The sample shows 150,000 to 200,000 clones, around nine tenths of them seen only once. The genes are TRBV5-4 and TRBJ2-2; TRBD2 matches 7 bases. This receptor was identified in a woman aged 25 to 39 in good health and CMV-seronegative. Material for sequencing was PBMCs. CDR3 region: CASSLVASGSTGELFF. The CDR3 nucleotides are TGTGCCAGCAGCTTGGTCGCTAGCGGAAGCACCGGGGAGCTGTTTTTT.